The rows below give T cell receptor beta chains drawn from one sample of a study of technical replicates of blood from a few donors. Clones were sequenced by immunoSEQ multiplex PCR, and TCRdb holds only the in-frame ones, with some missing. The profile shows tens of thousands of clones, 85% to 95% of them singletons. Material for sequencing was T cells isolated from PBMCs. The source is a human donor in good health. The CDR3 runs from the conserved cysteine through the conserved F or W. Each record gives: CDR3 length, clone size, D gene, V gene, J gene, CDR3 DNA, CDR3 protein. D genes are given only for firm matches. A row's size may be missing; if present it is once, few, many or a size class.

len: 12; abundance: -; d_gene: TRBD2; v_gene: TRBV5-1; j_gene: TRBJ2-5; CDR3nt: TGCGCCAGCACCCTAGCGGGAGAGACCCAGTACTTC; CDR3aa: CASTLAGETQYF
len: 16; abundance: -; d_gene: -; v_gene: TRBV6-5; j_gene: TRBJ1-6; CDR3nt: TGTGCCAGCAGTTACAAAGGCAGGGGCCCTAATTCACCCCTCCACTTT; CDR3aa: CASSYKGRGPNSPLHF
len: 15; abundance: -; d_gene: -; v_gene: TRBV11-2; j_gene: TRBJ2-1; CDR3nt: TGTGCCAGCAGCTTAGCAGGGAGGCTCTGGAATGAGCAGTTCTTC; CDR3aa: CASSLAGRLWNEQFF
len: 14; abundance: -; d_gene: -; v_gene: TRBV5-5; j_gene: TRBJ2-7; CDR3nt: TGTGCCAGCAGCGCGACTTCCAGGGATTACGAGCAGTACTTC; CDR3aa: CASSATSRDYEQYF
len: 15; abundance: -; d_gene: -; v_gene: TRBV10-3; j_gene: TRBJ2-1; CDR3nt: TGTGCCATCAGTGCCTCTGGGGGGGCAGACAATGAGCAGTTCTTC; CDR3aa: CAISASGGADNEQFF
len: 11; abundance: -; d_gene: -; v_gene: TRBV6-1; j_gene: TRBJ1-1; CDR3nt: TGTGTGGTCCGGGGTCGTGCTGAAGCTTTCTTT; CDR3aa: CVVRGRAEAFF
len: 17; abundance: -; d_gene: -; v_gene: TRBV9; j_gene: TRBJ2-3; CDR3nt: TGTGCCAGCAGCGTAGCGGGAGCGATACTTGGCACAGATACGCAGTATTTT; CDR3aa: CASSVAGAILGTDTQYF
len: 13; abundance: -; d_gene: -; v_gene: TRBV10-3; j_gene: TRBJ1-1; CDR3nt: TGTGCCATCAGTTTTGGGCGGGACACTGAAGCTTTCTTT; CDR3aa: CAISFGRDTEAFF
len: 14; abundance: -; d_gene: -; v_gene: TRBV5-1; j_gene: TRBJ1-2; CDR3nt: TGCGCCAGCAGCTTGGGGCAGGGGATCTATGGCTACACCTTC; CDR3aa: CASSLGQGIYGYTF
len: 13; abundance: few; d_gene: -; v_gene: TRBV6-5; j_gene: TRBJ2-7; CDR3nt: TGTGCCAGCAGTTACGGCGGGAACTACGAGCAGTACTTC; CDR3aa: CASSYGGNYEQYF
len: 14; abundance: few; d_gene: -; v_gene: TRBV6-5; j_gene: TRBJ1-1; CDR3nt: TGTGCCAGCAGCAAGGGAGCTTTGAACACTGAAGCTTTCTTT; CDR3aa: CASSKGALNTEAFF
len: 12; abundance: -; d_gene: -; v_gene: TRBV28; j_gene: TRBJ2-2; CDR3nt: TGTGCCAGCAGAATCGTCACCGGGGAGCTGTTTTTT; CDR3aa: CASRIVTGELFF
len: 16; abundance: -; d_gene: TRBD2; v_gene: TRBV18; j_gene: TRBJ2-3; CDR3nt: TGTGCCAGCTCTCCAGGACTAGCGGGTGCTGGAGATACGCAGTATTTT; CDR3aa: CASSPGLAGAGDTQYF
len: 15; abundance: -; d_gene: -; v_gene: TRBV27; j_gene: TRBJ1-1; CDR3nt: TGTGCCAGCAGTTTATCGATCCAGGCCGACACTGAAGCTTTCTTT; CDR3aa: CASSLSIQADTEAFF
len: 17; abundance: once; d_gene: TRBD2; v_gene: TRBV6-4; j_gene: TRBJ2-1; CDR3nt: TGTGCCAGCAGCCCCTTCGGACTAGCGGGAAGAAACAATGAGCAGTTCTTC; CDR3aa: CASSPFGLAGRNNEQFF
len: 15; abundance: once; d_gene: TRBD1; v_gene: TRBV9; j_gene: TRBJ1-5; CDR3nt: TGTGCCAGCAACGGGGGGACAGGGGGCAATCAGCCCCAGCATTTT; CDR3aa: CASNGGTGGNQPQHF
len: 12; abundance: -; d_gene: -; v_gene: TRBV2; j_gene: TRBJ2-6; CDR3nt: TGTGCCACCCCGGTGGGGGCCAACGTCCTGACTTTC; CDR3aa: CATPVGANVLTF
len: 13; abundance: -; d_gene: -; v_gene: TRBV29-1; j_gene: TRBJ1-2; CDR3nt: TGCAGCGTTGAGGGGAGGGCGCACTATGGCTACACCTTC; CDR3aa: CSVEGRAHYGYTF
len: 14; abundance: -; d_gene: TRBD1; v_gene: TRBV19; j_gene: TRBJ1-5; CDR3nt: TGTGCCAGTACCTCTAACAGGGGGAATCAGCCCCAGCATTTT; CDR3aa: CASTSNRGNQPQHF
len: 11; abundance: -; d_gene: -; v_gene: TRBV6-6; j_gene: TRBJ1-2; CDR3nt: TGTGCCAGCAGGAGCAACTATGGCTACACCTTC; CDR3aa: CASRSNYGYTF
len: 15; abundance: -; d_gene: TRBD1; v_gene: TRBV10-1; j_gene: TRBJ1-3; CDR3nt: TGCGCCAGCAGTGAATGGACAGGACCTGGAAACACCATATATTTT; CDR3aa: CASSEWTGPGNTIYF
len: 14; abundance: few; d_gene: -; v_gene: TRBV9; j_gene: TRBJ2-7; CDR3nt: TGTGCCAGCAGCGTACAACACAGCTCCTACGAGCAGTACTTC; CDR3aa: CASSVQHSSYEQYF
len: 15; abundance: -; d_gene: TRBD1; v_gene: TRBV2; j_gene: TRBJ2-4; CDR3nt: TGTGCCACCTCTATTGAGGGGGCGGTCAAAAACATTCAGTACTTC; CDR3aa: CATSIEGAVKNIQYF
len: 16; abundance: -; d_gene: -; v_gene: TRBV11-2; j_gene: TRBJ2-6; CDR3nt: TGTGCCAGCAGCTCCGTGCTGGGGGCGGGGGCCAACGTCCTGACTTTC; CDR3aa: CASSSVLGAGANVLTF
len: 17; abundance: -; d_gene: TRBD1; v_gene: TRBV7-6; j_gene: TRBJ1-4; CDR3nt: TGTGCCAGCAGCCAACCTTATACAGGGGCAACTAATGAAAAACTGTTTTTT; CDR3aa: CASSQPYTGATNEKLFF
len: 14; abundance: -; d_gene: TRBD2; v_gene: TRBV6-5; j_gene: TRBJ2-1; CDR3nt: TGTGCCAGCAGCCCTAGCGGCGTTTTGGATGAGCAGTTCTTC; CDR3aa: CASSPSGVLDEQFF
len: 17; abundance: -; d_gene: TRBD2; v_gene: TRBV9; j_gene: TRBJ2-3; CDR3nt: TGTGCCAGCAGCGTACGGGGCGGGACTAGTATAGCGGATACGCAGTATTTT; CDR3aa: CASSVRGGTSIADTQYF
len: 14; abundance: -; d_gene: TRBD1; v_gene: TRBV7-9; j_gene: TRBJ2-7; CDR3nt: TGTGCCAGCAGCGTAGGGACAGGCGGAAAAGAGCAGTACTTC; CDR3aa: CASSVGTGGKEQYF